Ten or more counts support the clone carrying this T cell receptor beta chain. The antigen is unknown. The CDR3 loop spans 17 amino acids. The V gene's germline CDR1 is SGHRS and CDR2 YFSETQ. V shed 4 bases and J shed 2 bases, with 16 bases lying between them. This sample stems from a study of T-cell reconstitution after alpha-beta-depleted transplantation in children. Whole-study findings and limits: Expanded graft clones numbering several hundred reportedly gave rise to alpha-beta T cells about two months after transplant. At the one-year point after transplant, T-cell counts and TCRbeta diversity were found to come mostly from T cells that had been newly produced. For some patients, TCRbeta diversity was high at day 60 because of recipient T cells and thymic progenitors that survived.

It was with unique molecular identifiers that the TCRbeta library was prepared. TCRdb passed the PCR reads through MiXCR, listing each CDR3 protein once. The table includes about 200,000 distinct CDR3 sequences, roughly 9.1% detected once. This sequence was found in a male patient between 2 and 10 years old who had a stem cell transplant for acute myeloid leukemia, so the T cells may come from the graft donor. The source was PBMCs, mostly from graft donor cells, collected 360 days after TCRalphabeta/CD19-depleted stem cell transplant. The chain employs TRBV5-1 and TRBJ2-6, with D possibly being TRBD2 (5 bases). CDR3 sequence reads: CASSPDSIKAGANVLTF. DNA of the CDR3: TGCGCCAGCAGCCCGGACTCAATTAAGGCTGGGGCCAACGTCCTGACTTTC.